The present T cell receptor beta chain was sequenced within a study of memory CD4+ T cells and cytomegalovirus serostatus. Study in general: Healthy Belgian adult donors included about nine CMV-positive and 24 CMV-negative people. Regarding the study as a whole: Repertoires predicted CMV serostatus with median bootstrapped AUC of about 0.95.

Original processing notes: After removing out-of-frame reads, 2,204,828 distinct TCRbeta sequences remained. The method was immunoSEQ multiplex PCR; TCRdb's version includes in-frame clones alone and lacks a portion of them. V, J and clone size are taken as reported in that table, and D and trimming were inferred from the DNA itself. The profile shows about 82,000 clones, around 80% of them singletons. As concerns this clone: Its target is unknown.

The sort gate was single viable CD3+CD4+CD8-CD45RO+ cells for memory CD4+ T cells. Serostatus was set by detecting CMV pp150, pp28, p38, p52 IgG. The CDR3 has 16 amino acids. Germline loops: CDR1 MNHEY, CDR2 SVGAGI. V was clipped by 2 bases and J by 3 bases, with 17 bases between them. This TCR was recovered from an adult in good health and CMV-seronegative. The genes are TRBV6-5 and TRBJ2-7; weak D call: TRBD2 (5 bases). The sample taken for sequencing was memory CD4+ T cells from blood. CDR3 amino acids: CASSYGRPRGNYEQYF. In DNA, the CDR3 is TGTGCCAGCAGTTACGGGAGACCCCGGGGAAACTACGAGCAGTACTTC.